This entry describes one TCR beta chain. Its antigen remains unknown. iRepertoire HTBI primers and Arm-PCR of CDR3 regions built TCR beta libraries. In TCRdb, the multiplex PCR reads were re-called with MiXCR into one record per CDR3 protein. The sample lists about 210,000 distinct CDR3 sequences, approximately 18% occurring once. Time point given: newly diagnosed GD, antithyroid drugs for less than 3 months. Preparation of the TCR library used RNA extracted from PBMCs. Investigators report Graves' disease was diagnosed under American Thyroid Association guidelines. Germline values: CDR1 SEHNR, CDR2 FQNEAQ (reference sequence). Between the trimmed V and J ends, which lost 2 bases and 14 bases, there was a span of 16 bases. The CDR3 is made up of 14 amino acids. This entry comes from a study of regulatory T cells in long-lasting Graves disease. Study-level information: Graves' patients with a new diagnosis had received antithyroid drugs under 3 months. Study-wide results and limits: Among samples with persistent disease, TRBV28, TRBJ1-2 and TRBJ2-5 were favored.

This sample was shared with a second study, whose subject was T cells in Graves' hyperthyroidism and ophthalmopathy. From that report: The HTBI set primed first-round TCR CDR3 RT-PCR.

This sequence joins TRBV7-9 and TRBJ1-6, with no clear D. The sample consisted of peripheral blood mononuclear cells (PBMCs), taken at new diagnosis, from a patient treated with antithyroid drugs. This clonotype was obtained from a woman aged 25 to 39 with Graves disease. CDR3 in DNA: TGTGCCAGCAGCTTATCCGGTTCTCTAGCCTCCCTCCACTTT. As protein: CASSLSGSLASLHF.